A single sample gave rise to the 28 T cell receptor beta chains below, sequenced in a study of breast tumors, draining lymph nodes, adjacent tissues. TCRdb called the multiplex PCR reads again in MiXCR, with one record for every CDR3 protein. The table lists tens of thousands of distinct CDR3 sequences, less than 55% of them singletons, with roughly a tenth in the top ten. The sequenced sample consisted of breast tumor tissue. The receptors shown here come from a female donor with breast cancer. Some clones in this sample may be carry-over from other donors' samples.

This clonotype was detected many times. The chain combines TRBV4-3 with TRBJ2-7; TRBD2 matches at 7 bases. V dropped 1 base and J dropped 4; count of bases not matched to a gene: 10. This CDR3 has 16 residues. In germline, CDR1 is LGHNA, CDR2 YSLEER. The DNA of the CDR3 is TGCGCCAGCAGCCAAGTATGGGCGGGAGCTCTTTACGAGCAGTACTTC. It is translated as CASSQVWAGALYEQYF.

For the CDR3, the DNA is TGTGCCACCAGGGATACTAGCGGGAGCGGGACCGGGGAGCTGTTTTTT. It codes for CATRDTSGSGTGELFF. This chain uses TRBV24-1 with TRBJ2-2, with TRBD2 matching over 11 bases. The CDR3 has 16 residues. Trimming cost V 7 bases and J 5 bases; bases outside gene matches: 8. Germline V gene lookup returns CDR1 KGHDR and CDR2 SFDVKD.

This clonotype was seen repeatedly, ten times or more. The CDR3 nucleotides are TGTGCCTGGAGCCCTCAAAGCGATCAGCCCCAGCATTTT. This encodes CAWSPQSDQPQHF. V gene TRBV30 combines with J gene TRBJ1-5, with D hard to call. Per the germline V gene, CDR1 is GTSNPN and CDR2 is SVGIG (reference sequence). With 3 bases removed from V and 5 bases from J, the gap between germline ends came to 11 bases. The CDR3 loop spans 13 amino acids. The full variable domain, rest sourced from reference TRBV30 and TRBJ1-5, is SQTIHQWPATLVQPVGSPLSLECTVEGTSNPNLYWYRQAAGRGLQLLFYSVGIGQISSEVPQNLSASRPQDRQFILSSKKLLLSDSGFYLCAWSPQSDQPQHFGDGTRLSIL.

This clonotype was counted ten times or more. V gene TRBV6-5 combines with J gene TRBJ2-1; 10 positions match TRBD2. Germline V lookup: CDR1 MNHEY, CDR2 SVGAGI. The J segment lost 4 bases and the V segment lost 4 bases, leaving 7 bases of the junction unmatched. The CDR3 runs 16 residues. DNA of the CDR3: TGTGCCAGCAGTTCTCAAGCGGGAGGGCCGTACAATGAGCAGTTCTTC. Encoded protein: CASSSQAGGPYNEQFF.

Many counts were recorded for this clonotype. The V and J genes are TRBV29-1 and TRBJ2-5; 9 bases line up with TRBD2. V gave up 4 bases and J gave up 4 bases; unmatched junction bases: 4. The CDR3 is 13 amino acids. Germline V lookup: CDR1 SQVTM, CDR2 ANQGSEA. The CDR3 reads CSVGREGGETQYF. The CDR3 DNA follows: TGCAGCGTTGGGCGGGAGGGGGGAGAGACCCAGTACTTC.

The table lists this clonotype with many counts. V and J are TRBV7-3 and TRBJ2-2; perhaps TRBD2 as D (6 bases). Looked up from germline, CDR1 is SGHTA and CDR2 is FQGTGA. This CDR3 contains 13 residues. Trimming pared 6 bases from V and 5 bases from J, leaving 10 bases between. Here the CDR3 reads CASSFSGTGELFF. DNA of the CDR3: TGTGCCAGCAGTTTTAGCGGAACCGGGGAGCTGTTTTTT.

This clonotype was seen ten or more times. A much more abundant neighbour one base away suggests this may be a read error. The rearrangement links TRBV20-1 to TRBJ2-7; either TRBD1 or TRBD2 may fit D (5 bases each). The germline CDR1 and CDR2 sequences are DFQATT and SNEGSKA (reference sequence). The CDR3 sequence is 14 residues long. CDR3 sequence (DNA): TGCAGTGCTACCCGGGGCAGGGTCTCCTCCGAGCAGTACTTC. Translated, it gives CSATRGRVSSEQYF.

This clonotype is deemed medium-sized. The chain has TRBV7-6 and TRBJ2-2, with a weak D call TRBD1 (6 bases). The germline CDR1 and CDR2 sequences are SGHVS and FNYEAQ. V was clipped by 8 bases and J by 5 bases, with 18 bases between them. This CDR3 spans 15 amino acids. The CDR3 here is CASGGRGTTTGELFF. CDR3 nucleotides: TGTGCCAGCGGTGGCAGGGGAACAACAACCGGGGAGCTGTTTTTT. Drawing the rest from reference TRBV7-6 and TRBJ2-2, the complete variable domain is GAGVSQSPRYKVTKRGQDVALRCDPISGHVSLYWYRQALGQGPEFLTYFNYEAQQDKSGLPNDRFSAERPEGSISTLTIQRTEQRDSAMYRCASGGRGTTTGELFFGEGSRLTVL.

This clonotype occurred many times. A much larger clone lies one base from this, so it may be a read error. The V and J genes are TRBV5-6 and TRBJ2-7; D gene unclear. CDR3 length: 12 amino acids. CDR1 is SGHDT, CDR2 YYEEEE, per germline. V was shortened by 2 bases and J by 6 bases, with 9 bases between the two germline ends. DNA of the CDR3: TGTGCCAGCAGCTTCGGCAGCGCCGAGCAGTACTTC. It specifies CASSFGSAEQYF.

This clonotype showed up many times. This chain joins TRBV4-2 and TRBJ1-4; tentatively, D is TRBD1 (6 bases). The CDR3 runs 15 residues. Looked up from germline, CDR1 is LGHNA and CDR2 is YNFKEQ. The V and J ends lost 0 bases and 3 bases respectively, with 8 bases between them. The CDR3 DNA reads as TGTGCCAGCAGCCAAGAGAGGGGGGCTAATGAAAAACTGTTTTTT. Protein: CASSQERGANEKLFF.

Points on this clonotype: This CDR3 fails to terminate in the conserved phenylalanine or tryptophan, so it likely reflects a read error. The chain employs TRBV7-9 and TRBJ2-7; TRBD2 matches 16 bases. The CDR3 contains 15 residues. CDR1 is SEHNR, CDR2 FQNEAQ, per germline (reference sequence). The CDR3, as DNA: TGTGTCAGCAGCGGGACTAGCGGGGGGGCCTGCGAGCAGTACCTC. It encodes CVSSGTSGGACEQYL.

This chain links TRBV6-5 with TRBJ1-6; 9 bases agree with TRBD1. The trim removed 6 bases at V and 10 bases at J, leaving 7 bases unmatched. The CDR3 extends over 14 amino acids. Per the germline V gene, CDR1 is MNHEY and CDR2 is SVGAGI. The CDR3: CASSIGQGNSPLHF. The CDR3 nucleotides read TGTGCCAGCAGCATCGGACAGGGGAACTCACCCCTCCACTTT.

Many counts were recorded for this clonotype. V is TRBV6-6 and J is TRBJ2-2, with D possibly TRBD1 on 5 matching bases. Germline values: CDR1 MNHNY, CDR2 SVGAGI (reference sequence). Trimming pared 9 bases from V and 6 bases from J, leaving 20 bases between. The CDR3 sequence is 15 residues long. The CDR3 loop is CASLPTAKGAGELFF. For the CDR3, the DNA is TGTGCCAGTCTCCCCACTGCGAAAGGGGCCGGGGAGCTGTTTTTT.

As concerns this clonotype: The germline gene is not matched at one end of the junction; a read error may be the cause. CDR3: CAIRTGPAGYEQYF. CDR3 DNA: TGTGCCATCAGGACAGGACCAGCCGGCTACGAGCAGTACTTC. The V and J genes are TRBV10-1 and TRBJ2-7, with 7 bases matching TRBD1. Germline lookup yields CDR1 WNHNN and CDR2 SYGVQD (reference sequence). There are 14 residues in the CDR3.

The chain links TRBV7-3 to TRBJ1-5; maybe TRBD1 (5 bases). Germline V gene sequence: CDR1 SGHTA, CDR2 FQGTGA. The V and J ends lost 2 bases and 11 bases respectively, with 13 bases between them. This CDR3 contains 13 residues. The chain's CDR3 is CASSLAGGETQHF. The DNA for the CDR3 is TGTGCCAGCAGCTTAGCGGGAGGGGAGACCCAGCATTTT.

In its sample, this clonotype was seen many times. The CDR3 region has the DNA TGCAGTGCTCCGGACAGGGGCACCGGGGAGCTGTTTTTT. Translation: CSAPDRGTGELFF. V usage is TRBV20-1 and J usage is TRBJ2-2; 9 bases agree with TRBD1. Germline V lookup: CDR1 DFQATT, CDR2 SNEGSKA (reference sequence). V gave up 5 bases and J gave up 4 bases; unmatched junction bases: 2. This CDR3 comprises 13 residues.

This clonotype was seen ten or more times. Written as DNA, the CDR3 is TGTGCCAGCAGCCTGAAAACCTACAATGAGCAGTTCTTC. This codes for CASSLKTYNEQFF. The rearrangement joins TRBV12-3 or TRBV12-4 to TRBJ2-1; no clear D gene. The CDR3 is 13 amino acids. The V and J ends lost 6 bases and 2 bases respectively, with 8 bases between them.

At least ten counts were recorded for this clonotype. The chain couples TRBV25-1 to TRBJ2-1; the D gene is possibly TRBD1 (7 bases). The CDR3 spans 14 residues. V gave up 6 bases and J gave up 9 bases, with 18 bases separating them. Germline V gives CDR1 MGHDK, CDR2 SYGVNS. The CDR3 DNA reads as TGTGCCAGCAGCCTACAGGGGACCGGGGGTGAGCAGTTCTTC. This translates into CASSLQGTGGEQFF.

Details on this clonotype: Its ends do not fully match the called genes, so a read error is possible. This chain connects TRBV19 to TRBJ2-1; 14 bases agree with TRBD2. This CDR3 spans 14 amino acids. Germline-derived CDR1 and CDR2 are LNHDA and SQIVND (reference sequence). CDR3 region: CASSLGLAGDERFF. As DNA, the CDR3 is TGTGCCAGTAGTCTGGGACTAGCGGGAGATGAGCGGTTCTTC.

Worth noting for this clonotype: Because the CDR3's place on the DNA is in doubt, the DNA is left out and the CDR3 is given as listed by TCRdb. The rearrangement links TRBV29-1 to TRBJ1-2; the table's TRBD1 call for D was not verified on the DNA. Both ends counted, the CDR3 spans 13 residues. Germline V CDR1 and CDR2: SQVTM, ANQGSEA. The CDR3: CSVGGSYDCGYTF.

This clonotype was found many times. The rearrangement joins TRBV3-1 to TRBJ2-3; D possibly corresponds to TRBD2 (5 bases). CDR3 length: 15 residues. Per germline, CDR1 LGHDT and CDR2 YNNKEL (reference sequence). Trimming cost V 4 bases and J 4 bases, with 15 bases left between them. The DNA of the CDR3 is TGTGCCAGCAGCCTCAAAACTGGACTCCCAGATACGCAGTATTTT. It translates to CASSLKTGLPDTQYF.

The chain recombines TRBV29-1 with TRBJ2-1; D perhaps matches TRBD2 (6 bases). Between the trimmed V and J ends, which lost 3 bases and 7 bases, there was a span of 16 bases. The germline V gene has CDR1 SQVTM and CDR2 ANQGSEA. This CDR3 region has 14 residues. CDR3: CSVDMGGVRNEQFF. The CDR3 nucleotides read TGCAGCGTTGATATGGGCGGGGTCCGGAATGAGCAGTTCTTC.

This clonotype came up many times. The rearrangement uses TRBV2 and TRBJ2-6, with D perhaps matching TRBD1 or TRBD2 (5 bases each). V lost 10 bases and J lost 1, with 20 bases in between. The germline CDR1 and CDR2 sequences are SNHLY and FYNNEI. There are 17 residues in the CDR3. This CDR3 reads CAIAEGPPGSGANVLTF. In DNA, the CDR3 is TGTGCCATAGCAGAGGGGCCCCCCGGGTCTGGGGCCAACGTCCTGACTTTC.

This clonotype was found many times. The CDR3 DNA sequence: TGTGCCTGGAGTGGGGACTCCCCCGAGACCCAGTACTTC. It is translated as CAWSGDSPETQYF. The chain joins TRBV30 to TRBJ2-5; tentatively, D is TRBD2 (6 bases). The CDR3 extends over 13 amino acids. The V and J ends lost 1 base and 5 bases respectively, with 11 bases between them. The germline CDR1 and CDR2 sequences are GTSNPN and SVGIG (reference sequence).

This clonotype came up many times. The V and J genes are TRBV5-5 and TRBJ2-3; D uncertain. The CDR3 is 12 residues long. Germline V CDR1 and CDR2: SGHKS, YYEKEE (reference sequence). Trimming shortened V by 0 bases and J by 6 bases, and 5 bases separated the two germline ends. The CDR3 DNA sequence: TGTGCCAGCAGCTTGGTTGGGGATACGCAGTATTTT. Its translation is CASSLVGDTQYF.

The chain carries TRBV28 and TRBJ1-2, with D hard to call. The CDR3 is made up of 14 amino acids. Germline V lookup: CDR1 MDHEN, CDR2 SYDVKM. The V end lost 4 bases, the J end lost 4 bases, and 13 bases lay between the germline ends. CDR3: CASSSLSAGYGYTF. CDR3 in DNA: TGTGCCAGCAGTTCCCTGTCCGCAGGCTATGGCTACACCTTC.

Worth noting for this clonotype: This may be a read error: a much more frequent sequence differs by one nucleotide. J is TRBJ2-1 and V is TRBV6-5; a weak D match, TRBD2 (6 bases). The CDR3 sequence is 15 residues long. The V gene lost 5 bases and the J gene lost 4 bases, with 15 bases spanning the gap. In germline, CDR1 is MNHEY, CDR2 SVGAGI. The CDR3 here is CASSQLSGRYNEQFF. The CDR3 coding sequence is TGTGCCAGCAGTCAGCTGTCGGGGAGGTACAATGAGCAGTTCTTC.

A few counts support this clonotype. The chain links TRBV12-3 or TRBV12-4 to TRBJ1-1; D gene uncertain. The V and J ends lost 2 bases and 0 bases respectively, with 1 base between them. The CDR3 totals 12 residues. In nucleotides, the CDR3 is TGTGCCAGCAGTTTATTGAACACTGAAGCTTTCTTT. Translating gives CASSLLNTEAFF.